Listed below are T cell receptor beta chains from one sample, sequenced in a study of beta chain features in type 1 diabetes. Assay: immunoSEQ multiplex PCR; the TCRdb copy retains only in-frame clones and omits some. The sample contains 130,000 or so clones, roughly 9.3% of which appear only once. The sample consisted of central memory CD4+ T cells from blood. The receptors were gathered from a woman between 40 and 55 years old in good health. Both conserved end residues are part of each CDR3. D genes are given only for firm matches. Some rows mark clone size as missing; the rest say once, few, many or name a class of expanded clone.

>-|TRBV4-1|TRBD1|TRBJ1-4
CASSQDSGRGQEKLFF
TGCGCCAGCAGCCAAGATTCCGGCAGGGGGCAGGAAAAACTGTTTTTT
>many|TRBV4-3|-|TRBJ2-7
CASRQGLPGEYF
TGCGCCAGCAGACAGGGGCTTCCGGGGGAGTACTTC
>few|TRBV15|TRBD1|TRBJ1-1
CATSSGQGMVNTEAFF
TGTGCCACCAGCAGTGGACAGGGGATGGTGAACACTGAAGCTTTCTTT
>few|TRBV7-9|-|TRBJ2-7
CASSLDSLYNYEQYF
TGTGCCAGCAGCTTAGACAGTTTATATAACTACGAGCAGTACTTC
>few|TRBV5-1|-|TRBJ2-1
CASSLQANEQFF
TGCGCCAGCAGCTTGCAGGCAAATGAGCAGTTCTTC
>-|TRBV5-1|-|TRBJ2-5
CASSFTGSETQYF
TGCGCCAGCAGCTTTACGGGGTCAGAGACCCAGTACTTC
>few|TRBV6-6|-|TRBJ1-5
CASISQDQQPQHF
TGTGCCAGCATCTCACAAGATCAACAGCCCCAGCATTTT
>many|TRBV29-1|-|TRBJ1-5
CSVEESGMGNQPQHF
TGCAGCGTTGAAGAGTCGGGGATGGGCAATCAGCCCCAGCATTTT
>-|TRBV7-8|-|TRBJ2-2
CASSLVSRSAGELFF
TGTGCCAGCAGCTTAGTTAGCCGGTCTGCCGGGGAGCTGTTTTTT
>-|TRBV7-9|TRBD2|TRBJ2-3
CASSPPLRLAGADTQYF
TGTGCCAGCAGCCCCCCTCTCCGGCTAGCGGGGGCGGATACGCAGTATTTT
>few|TRBV7-2|TRBD1|TRBJ1-6
CASSLRDRGSPLHF
TGTGCCAGCAGCTTACGGGACAGGGGCTCACCCCTCCACTTT
>-|TRBV28|-|TRBJ1-6
CASSPSRGGNSPLHF
TGTGCCAGCAGTCCCTCCAGAGGGGGAAATTCACCCCTCCACTTT
>few|TRBV12-5|-|TRBJ2-2
CASGLGQGTTHRNTGELFF
TGTGCTAGTGGTTTGGGACAGGGGACTACTCATAGGAACACCGGGGAGCTGTTTTTT
>-|TRBV7-6|TRBD1|TRBJ1-3
CASSTGTGSGNTIYF
TGTGCCAGCAGCACCGGGACAGGGTCTGGAAACACCATATATTTT
>-|TRBV7-2|-|TRBJ2-5
CASSLAQQQETQYF
TGTGCCAGCAGCTTAGCACAGCAGCAGGAGACCCAGTACTTC
>few|TRBV11-2|TRBD1|TRBJ2-5
CASSLAYRGGVETQYF
TGTGCCAGCAGCTTAGCCTACAGGGGCGGAGTAGAGACCCAGTACTTC
>-|TRBV5-5|TRBD1|TRBJ2-6
CASSQTGAGANVLTF
TGTGCCAGCAGCCAGACAGGGGCTGGGGCCAACGTCCTGACTTTC
>-|TRBV6-5|-|TRBJ1-3
CASSYGAPSGNTIYF
TGTGCCAGCAGTTACGGGGCCCCCTCTGGAAACACCATATATTTT
>-|TRBV19|TRBD1|TRBJ2-2
CASSKHYRGQDPGELFF
TGTGCCAGTAGTAAACATTACAGGGGGCAGGACCCCGGGGAGCTGTTTTTT
>-|TRBV7-9|-|TRBJ1-2
CASSFRDKIYGYTF
TGTGCCAGCAGCTTCCGGGACAAGATTTATGGCTACACCTTC
>-|TRBV7-8|-|TRBJ2-6
CASSPSVTSVFRANVLTF
TGTGCCAGCAGCCCTAGCGTGACTAGTGTTTTTCGGGCCAACGTCCTGACTTTC
>-|TRBV19|-|TRBJ2-3
CATSTDPRGAGTDTQYF
TGTGCCACTTCGACCGACCCCCGGGGGGCCGGCACAGATACGCAGTATTTT
>-|TRBV9|TRBD2|TRBJ2-1
CASSVLGLAGWNEQFF
TGTGCCAGCAGCGTACTGGGACTAGCGGGGTGGAATGAGCAGTTCTTC
>-|TRBV7-9|-|TRBJ1-1
CASSLDPVGSEAFF
TGTGCCAGCAGCTTAGATCCAGTGGGCTCTGAAGCTTTCTTT
>many|TRBV9|-|TRBJ1-6
CASSVAATDSPLHF
TGTGCCAGCAGCGTAGCCGCGACAGATTCACCCCTCCACTTT
>-|TRBV19|-|TRBJ1-2
CASSIRFTNYGYTF
TGTGCCAGTAGTATCCGGTTTACTAACTATGGCTACACCTTC
>-|TRBV5-1|TRBD2|TRBJ2-2
CASSISGGAITGELFF
TGCGCCAGCAGCATAAGCGGGGGGGCCATCACCGGGGAGCTGTTTTTT
>-|TRBV2|-|TRBJ2-5
CASSVQQGKETQYF
TGTGCCAGCAGTGTCCAGCAGGGTAAAGAGACCCAGTACTTC
>few|TRBV7-2|TRBD2|TRBJ2-7
CASSLSPSGGALSYEQYF
TGTGCCAGCAGCTTATCTCCTAGCGGGGGGGCCTTGTCCTACGAGCAGTACTTC
>few|TRBV11-2|-|TRBJ1-6
CASTQVRDNSPLHF
TGTGCCAGCACCCAGGTGCGGGATAATTCACCCCTCCACTTT
>few|TRBV27|TRBD1|TRBJ2-1
CASSLQGQGQFF
TGTGCCAGCAGTTTACAGGGACAGGGTCAGTTCTTC
>few|TRBV5-1|-|TRBJ1-1
CASSLVADTEAFF
TGCGCCAGCAGCTTGGTGGCAGACACTGAAGCTTTCTTT
>-|TRBV2|TRBD2|TRBJ2-1
CASRDLAGASNEQFF
TGTGCCAGCAGGGACCTAGCGGGGGCTAGCAATGAGCAGTTCTTC
>-|TRBV9|-|TRBJ2-3
CASNSLSTDTQYF
TGTGCCAGCAATAGCCTGAGCACAGATACGCAGTATTTT
>-|TRBV5-6|TRBD1|TRBJ1-4
CASSFTGTGEKLFF
TGTGCCAGCAGCTTCACCGGGACAGGGGAAAAACTGTTTTTT
>-|TRBV25-1|TRBD2|TRBJ2-3
CASSGPSGGAEATQYF
TGTGCCAGCAGTGGCCCGAGCGGGGGGGCCGAAGCTACGCAGTATTTT
>few|TRBV7-9|-|TRBJ1-2
CASRLQSTDNYGYTF
TGTGCCAGCAGATTGCAGTCGACAGATAACTATGGCTACACCTTC
>few|TRBV7-2|TRBD1|TRBJ2-2
CASSIGTGQSGELFF
TGTGCCAGCAGCATTGGGACAGGCCAATCGGGGGAGCTGTTTTTT
>few|TRBV5-5|TRBD1|TRBJ1-5
CASSITGADQPQHF
TGTGCCAGCAGCATCACAGGGGCGGATCAGCCCCAGCATTTT
>-|TRBV7-9|TRBD2|TRBJ2-2
CASNSRGVANTGELFF
TGTGCCAGCAACTCCCGGGGGGTAGCGAACACCGGGGAGCTGTTTTTT
>-|TRBV20-1|TRBD1|TRBJ1-6
CSAGGQAALHF
TGCAGTGCCGGTGGACAGGCGGCCCTCCACTTT
>few|TRBV6-1|TRBD1|TRBJ2-1
CASGQGPYNEQFF
TGTGCCAGCGGACAGGGACCATACAATGAGCAGTTCTTC
>-|TRBV21-1|-|TRBJ1-6
CASSKARGQRNSPLHF
TGTGCCAGCAGCAAAGCGAGGGGGCAGCGGAATTCACCCCTCCACTTT
>many|TRBV18|TRBD2|TRBJ2-7
CASSPSGGSYEQYF
TGTGCCAGCTCACCATCGGGGGGCTCCTACGAGCAGTACTTC
>many|TRBV10-3|-|TRBJ2-5
CAISQHSDQYF
TGTGCCATCAGTCAACACAGTGACCAGTACTTC
>few|TRBV9|TRBD2|TRBJ2-1
CASSVSGGANEQFF
TGTGCCAGCAGCGTTAGCGGGGGGGCGAATGAGCAGTTCTTC
>few|TRBV6-1|TRBD1|TRBJ1-5
CASSWTGGLDQPQHF
TGTGCCAGCAGTTGGACAGGGGGCCTCGATCAGCCCCAGCATTTT
>many|TRBV7-9|-|TRBJ2-5
CASSLATLGVWETQYF
TGTGCCAGCAGCTTAGCTACCCTAGGAGTTTGGGAGACCCAGTACTTC
>many|TRBV7-2|TRBD2|TRBJ2-5
CASSRDTTSAKETQYF
TGTGCCAGCAGCCGCGACACTACTAGCGCAAAAGAGACCCAGTACTTC
>few|TRBV5-4|TRBD2|TRBJ2-7
CASSPQTSGSYEQYF
TGCGCCAGCAGCCCCCAGACTAGCGGTTCCTACGAGCAGTACTTC
>few|TRBV5-1|-|TRBJ2-6
CASSLRVSSSGANVLTF
TGCGCCAGCAGCTTGCGGGTCAGCTCCTCTGGGGCCAACGTCCTGACTTTC
>few|TRBV7-2|-|TRBJ2-5
CASSPQGASGATQYF
TGTGCCAGCAGCCCCCAGGGGGCTAGCGGGGCCACCCAGTACTTC
>few|TRBV6-6|-|TRBJ1-3
CASEGGGNTIYF
TGTGCCAGCGAGGGAGGGGGAAACACCATATATTTT
>-|TRBV27|TRBD2|TRBJ2-3
CASSILGLALDTQYF
TGTGCCAGCAGTATTCTGGGACTAGCCTTAGATACGCAGTATTTT